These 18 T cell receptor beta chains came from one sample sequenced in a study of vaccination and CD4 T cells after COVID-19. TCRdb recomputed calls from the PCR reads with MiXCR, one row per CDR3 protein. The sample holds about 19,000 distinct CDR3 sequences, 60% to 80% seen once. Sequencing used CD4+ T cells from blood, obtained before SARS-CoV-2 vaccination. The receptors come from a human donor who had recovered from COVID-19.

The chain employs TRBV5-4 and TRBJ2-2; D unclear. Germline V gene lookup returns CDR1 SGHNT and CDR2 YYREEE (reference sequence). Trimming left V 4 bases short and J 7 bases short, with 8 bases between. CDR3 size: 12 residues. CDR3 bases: TGTGCCAGCAGCGACGCTAGCGGGGAGCTGTTTTTT. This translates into CASSDASGELFF.

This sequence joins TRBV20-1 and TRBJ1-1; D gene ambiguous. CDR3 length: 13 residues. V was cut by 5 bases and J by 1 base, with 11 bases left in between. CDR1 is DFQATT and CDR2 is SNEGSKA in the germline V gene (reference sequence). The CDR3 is CSAVRRGNTEAFF. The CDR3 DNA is TGCAGTGCTGTGAGACGGGGGAACACTGAAGCTTTCTTT.

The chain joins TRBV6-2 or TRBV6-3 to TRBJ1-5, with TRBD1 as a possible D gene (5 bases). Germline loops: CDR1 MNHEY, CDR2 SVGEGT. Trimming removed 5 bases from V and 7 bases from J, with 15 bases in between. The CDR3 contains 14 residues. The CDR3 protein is CASSRDPGSQPQHF. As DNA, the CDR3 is TGTGCCAGCAGTCGGGACCCAGGAAGCCAGCCCCAGCATTTT.

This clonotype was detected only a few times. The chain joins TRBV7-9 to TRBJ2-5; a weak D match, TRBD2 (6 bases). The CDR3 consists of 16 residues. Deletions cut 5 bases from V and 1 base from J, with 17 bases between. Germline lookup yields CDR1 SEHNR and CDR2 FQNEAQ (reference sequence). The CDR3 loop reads CASSPANPGGQETQYF. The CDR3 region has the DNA TGTGCCAGCAGCCCCGCCAACCCCGGGGGCCAAGAGACCCAGTACTTC.

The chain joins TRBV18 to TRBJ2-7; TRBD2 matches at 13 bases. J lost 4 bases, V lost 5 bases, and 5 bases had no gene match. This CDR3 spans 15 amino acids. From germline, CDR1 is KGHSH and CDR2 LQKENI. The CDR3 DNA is TGTGCCAGCTCAGGGACTAGCGGGACGTCTTACGAGCAGTACTTC. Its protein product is CASSGTSGTSYEQYF.

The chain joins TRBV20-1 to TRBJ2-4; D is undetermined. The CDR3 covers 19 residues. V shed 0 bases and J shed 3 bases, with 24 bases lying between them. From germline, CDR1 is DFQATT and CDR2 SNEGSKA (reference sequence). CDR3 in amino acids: CSARESAAIVGLGKNIQYF. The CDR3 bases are TGCAGTGCTAGAGAATCGGCAGCAATAGTCGGTTTGGGCAAAAACATTCAGTACTTC.

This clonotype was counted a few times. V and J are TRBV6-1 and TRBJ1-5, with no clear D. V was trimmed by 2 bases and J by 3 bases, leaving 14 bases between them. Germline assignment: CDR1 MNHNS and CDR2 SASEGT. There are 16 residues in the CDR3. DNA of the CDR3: TGTGCCAGCAGTGAACTTCTTTTGCAGCACAATCAGCCCCAGCATTTT. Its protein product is CASSELLLQHNQPQHF.

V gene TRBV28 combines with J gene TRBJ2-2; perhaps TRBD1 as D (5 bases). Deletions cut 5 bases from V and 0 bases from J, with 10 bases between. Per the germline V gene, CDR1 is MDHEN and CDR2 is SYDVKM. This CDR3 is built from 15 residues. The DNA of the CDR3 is TGTGCCAGCAGTCTCCGGACACCGAACACCGGGGAGCTGTTTTTT. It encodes CASSLRTPNTGELFF.

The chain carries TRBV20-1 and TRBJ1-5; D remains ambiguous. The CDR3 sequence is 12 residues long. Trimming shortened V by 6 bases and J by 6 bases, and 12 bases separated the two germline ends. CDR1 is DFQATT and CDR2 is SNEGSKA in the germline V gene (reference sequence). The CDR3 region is CSASLFGQPQHF. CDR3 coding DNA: TGCAGTGCGTCCCTGTTTGGTCAGCCCCAGCATTTT.

Here the CDR3 reads CASSPKNEQFF. CDR3 DNA sequence: TGTGCCAGCAGTCCTAAAAATGAGCAGTTCTTC. The chain combines TRBV6-1 with TRBJ2-1; D gene uncertain. This CDR3 has 11 amino acids. Germline V gene data show CDR1 as MNHNS and CDR2 as SASEGT. Trimming removed 5 bases at V and 7 bases at J, with 6 bases between.

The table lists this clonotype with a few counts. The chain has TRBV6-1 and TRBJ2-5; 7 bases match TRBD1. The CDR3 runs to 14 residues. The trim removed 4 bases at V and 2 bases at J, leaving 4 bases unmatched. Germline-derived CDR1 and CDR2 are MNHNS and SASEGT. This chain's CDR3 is CASSATGWQETQYF. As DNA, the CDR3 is TGTGCCAGCAGTGCGACAGGGTGGCAAGAGACCCAGTACTTC.

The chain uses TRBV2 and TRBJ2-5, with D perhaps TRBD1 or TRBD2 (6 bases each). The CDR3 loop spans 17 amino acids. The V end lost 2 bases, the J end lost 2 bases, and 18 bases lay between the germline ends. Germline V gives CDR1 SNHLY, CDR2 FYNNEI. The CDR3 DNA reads TGTGCCAGCAGTGAACGGTGGGGTCGGGGGCGGCAAGAGACCCAGTACTTC. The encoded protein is CASSERWGRGRQETQYF.

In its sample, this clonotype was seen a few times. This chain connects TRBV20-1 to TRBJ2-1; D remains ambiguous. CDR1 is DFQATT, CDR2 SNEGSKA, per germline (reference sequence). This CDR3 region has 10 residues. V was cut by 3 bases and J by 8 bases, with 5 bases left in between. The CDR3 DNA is TGCAGTGCTAGTCCGTATGAGCAGTTCTTC. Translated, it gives CSASPYEQFF.

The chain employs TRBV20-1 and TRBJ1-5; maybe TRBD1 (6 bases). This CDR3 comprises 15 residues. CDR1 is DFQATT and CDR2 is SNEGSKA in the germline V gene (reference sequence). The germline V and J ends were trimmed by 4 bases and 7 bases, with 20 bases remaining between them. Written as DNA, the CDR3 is TGCAGTGCTAAATCCGTTGGGGGCGCGGGGCAGCCCCAGCATTTT. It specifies CSAKSVGGAGQPQHF.

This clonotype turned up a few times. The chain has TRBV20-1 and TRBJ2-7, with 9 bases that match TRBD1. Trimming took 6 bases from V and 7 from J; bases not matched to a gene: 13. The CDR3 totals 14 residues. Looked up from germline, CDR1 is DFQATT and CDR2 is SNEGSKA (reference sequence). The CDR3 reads CSAPMTGGNVEQYF. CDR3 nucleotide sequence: TGCAGTGCACCGATGACAGGGGGGAATGTAGAGCAGTACTTC.

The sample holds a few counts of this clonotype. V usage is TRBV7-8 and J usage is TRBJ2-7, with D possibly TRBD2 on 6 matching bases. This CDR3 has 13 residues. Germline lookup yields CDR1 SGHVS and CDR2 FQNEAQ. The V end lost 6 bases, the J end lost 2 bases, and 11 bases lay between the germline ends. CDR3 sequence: CASRLWTTYEQYF. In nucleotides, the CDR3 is TGTGCCAGCAGGCTCTGGACTACCTACGAGCAGTACTTC.

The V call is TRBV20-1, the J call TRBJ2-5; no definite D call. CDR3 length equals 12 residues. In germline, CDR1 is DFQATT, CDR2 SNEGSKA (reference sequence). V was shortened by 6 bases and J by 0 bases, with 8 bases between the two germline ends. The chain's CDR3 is CSAFRDQETQYF. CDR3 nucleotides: TGCAGTGCCTTTCGGGACCAAGAGACCCAGTACTTC.

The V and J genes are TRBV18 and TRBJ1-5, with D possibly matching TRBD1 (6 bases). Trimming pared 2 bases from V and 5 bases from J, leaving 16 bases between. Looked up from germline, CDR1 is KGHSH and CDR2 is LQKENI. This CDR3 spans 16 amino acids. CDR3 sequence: CASSPWDTGGHQPQHF. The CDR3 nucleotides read TGTGCCAGCTCACCATGGGACACCGGCGGCCATCAGCCCCAGCATTTT. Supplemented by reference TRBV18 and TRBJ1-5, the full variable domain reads NAGVMQNPRHLVRRRGQEARLRCSPMKGHSHVYWYRQLPEEGLKFMVYLQKENIIDESGMPKERFSAEFPKEGPSILRIQQVVRGDSAAYFCASSPWDTGGHQPQHFGDGTRLSIL.